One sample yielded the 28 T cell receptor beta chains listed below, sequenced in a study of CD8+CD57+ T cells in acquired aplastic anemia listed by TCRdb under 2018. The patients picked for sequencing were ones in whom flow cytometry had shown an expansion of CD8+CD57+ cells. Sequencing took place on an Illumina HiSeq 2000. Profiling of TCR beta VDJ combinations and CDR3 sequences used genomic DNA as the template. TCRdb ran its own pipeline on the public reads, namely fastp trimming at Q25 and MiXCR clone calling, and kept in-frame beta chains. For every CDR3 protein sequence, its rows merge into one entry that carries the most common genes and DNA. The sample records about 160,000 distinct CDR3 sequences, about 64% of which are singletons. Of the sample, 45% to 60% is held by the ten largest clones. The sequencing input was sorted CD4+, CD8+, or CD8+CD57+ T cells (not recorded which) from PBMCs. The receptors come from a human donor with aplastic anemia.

The CDR3 sequence is CSATRGGGDEQYF. For the CDR3, the DNA is TGCAGTGCCACTCGGGGAGGTGGCGACGAGCAGTACTTC. The genes are TRBV20-1 and TRBJ2-7; tentative D call: TRBD2 (6 bases). The germline V gene encodes CDR1 DFQATT and CDR2 SNEGSKA (reference sequence). The CDR3 totals 13 residues. V was shortened by 6 bases and J by 5 bases, with 17 bases between the two germline ends.

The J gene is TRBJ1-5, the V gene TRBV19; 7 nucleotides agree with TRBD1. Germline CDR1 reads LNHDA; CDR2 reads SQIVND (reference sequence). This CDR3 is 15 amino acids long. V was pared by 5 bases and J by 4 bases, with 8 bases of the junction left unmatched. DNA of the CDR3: TGTGCCAGTAGTGTCAACCGGGACAGAAATCAGCCCCAGCATTTT. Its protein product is CASSVNRDRNQPQHF.

The CDR3 region is CATSDLRLQYF. As DNA, the CDR3 is TGTGCCACCAGTGATTTGAGACTGCAGTACTTC. The chain carries TRBV24-1 and TRBJ2-7; D is uncertain. The germline V gene has CDR1 KGHDR and CDR2 SFDVKD. The CDR3 is made up of 11 amino acids. With 0 bases removed from V and 9 bases from J, the gap between germline ends came to 5 bases.

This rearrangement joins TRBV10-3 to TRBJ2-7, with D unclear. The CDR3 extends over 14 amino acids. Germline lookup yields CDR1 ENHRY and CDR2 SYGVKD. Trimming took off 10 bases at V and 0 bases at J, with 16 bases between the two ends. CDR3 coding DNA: TGTGCCAGCAGCTATCGAGAGAGCTCCTACGAGCAGTACTTC. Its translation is CASSYRESSYEQYF.

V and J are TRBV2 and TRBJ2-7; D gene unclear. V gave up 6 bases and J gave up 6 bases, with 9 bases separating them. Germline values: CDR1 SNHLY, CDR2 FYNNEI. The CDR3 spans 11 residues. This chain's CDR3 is CASRLGPEQYF. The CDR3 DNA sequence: TGTGCCAGCAGGCTGGGTCCCGAGCAGTACTTC.

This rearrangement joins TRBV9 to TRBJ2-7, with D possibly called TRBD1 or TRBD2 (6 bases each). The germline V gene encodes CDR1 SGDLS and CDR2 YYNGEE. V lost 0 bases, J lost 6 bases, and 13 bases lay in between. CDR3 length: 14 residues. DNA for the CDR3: TGTGCCAGCAGCGTAGGGGGTGAGGGGGGCGAGCAGTACTTC. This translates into CASSVGGEGGEQYF.

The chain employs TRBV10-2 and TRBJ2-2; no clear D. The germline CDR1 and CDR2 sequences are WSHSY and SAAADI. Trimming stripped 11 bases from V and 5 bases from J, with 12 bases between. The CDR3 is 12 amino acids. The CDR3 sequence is CAFGIGTGELFF. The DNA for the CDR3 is TGCGCCTTTGGGATTGGGACCGGGGAGCTGTTTTTT.

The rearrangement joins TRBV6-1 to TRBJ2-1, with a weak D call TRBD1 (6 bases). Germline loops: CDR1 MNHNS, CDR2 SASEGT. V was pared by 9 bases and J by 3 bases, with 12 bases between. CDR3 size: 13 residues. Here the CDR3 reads CASHLQGYNEQFF. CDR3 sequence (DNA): TGTGCCAGTCATTTACAGGGCTACAATGAGCAGTTCTTC.

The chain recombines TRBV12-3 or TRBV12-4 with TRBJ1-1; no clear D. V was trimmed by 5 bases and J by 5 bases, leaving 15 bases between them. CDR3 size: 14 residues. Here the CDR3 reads CASSLRWTNTEAFF. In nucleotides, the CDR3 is TGTGCCAGCAGTCTTCGATGGACTAATACTGAAGCTTTCTTT.

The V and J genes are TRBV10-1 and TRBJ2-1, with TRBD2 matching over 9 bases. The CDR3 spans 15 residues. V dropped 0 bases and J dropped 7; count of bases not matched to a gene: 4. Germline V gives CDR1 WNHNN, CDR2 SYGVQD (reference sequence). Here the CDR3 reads CASSESTSGGNEQFF. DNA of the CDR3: TGCGCCAGCAGTGAGTCGACTAGCGGAGGGAATGAGCAGTTCTTC.

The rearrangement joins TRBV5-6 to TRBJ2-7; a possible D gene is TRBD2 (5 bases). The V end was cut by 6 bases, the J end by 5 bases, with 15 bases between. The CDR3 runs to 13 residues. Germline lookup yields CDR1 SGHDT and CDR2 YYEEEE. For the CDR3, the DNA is TGTGCCAGCACCATCCGAGGGAGTAACGAGCAGTACTTC. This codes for CASTIRGSNEQYF.

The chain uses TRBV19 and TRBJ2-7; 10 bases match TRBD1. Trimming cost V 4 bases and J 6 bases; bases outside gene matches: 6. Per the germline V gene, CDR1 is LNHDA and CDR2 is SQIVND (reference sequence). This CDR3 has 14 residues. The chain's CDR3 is CASSKKGQGFEQYF. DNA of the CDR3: TGTGCCAGTAGTAAGAAGGGACAGGGGTTCGAGCAGTACTTC. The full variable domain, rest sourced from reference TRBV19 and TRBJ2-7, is DGGITQSPKYLFRKEGQNVTLSCEQNLNHDAMYWYRQDPGQGLRLIYYSQIVNDFQKGDIAEGYSVSREKKESFPLTVTSAQKNPTAFYLCASSKKGQGFEQYFGPGTRLTVT.

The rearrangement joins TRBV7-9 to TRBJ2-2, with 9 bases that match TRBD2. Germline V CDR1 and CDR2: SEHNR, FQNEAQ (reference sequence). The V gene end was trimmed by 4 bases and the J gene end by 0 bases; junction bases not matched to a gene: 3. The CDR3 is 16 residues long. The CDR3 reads CASSSSSGTNTGELFF. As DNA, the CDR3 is TGTGCCAGCAGCTCTTCTAGCGGGACGAACACCGGGGAGCTGTTTTTT.

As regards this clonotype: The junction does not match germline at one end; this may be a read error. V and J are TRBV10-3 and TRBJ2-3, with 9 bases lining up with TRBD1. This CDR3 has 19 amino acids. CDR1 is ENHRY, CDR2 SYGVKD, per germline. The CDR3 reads CASSPGQGRRSGGTDTQYF. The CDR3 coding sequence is TGTGCCAGCAGTCCTGGACAGGGGAGGCGAAGCGGGGGCACAGATACGCAGTATTTT.

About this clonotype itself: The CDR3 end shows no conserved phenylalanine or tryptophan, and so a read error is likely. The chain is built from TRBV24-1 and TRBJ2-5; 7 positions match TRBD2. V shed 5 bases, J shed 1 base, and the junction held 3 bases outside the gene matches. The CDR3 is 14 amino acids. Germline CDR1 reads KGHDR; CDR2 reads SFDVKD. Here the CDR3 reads CATSAASGQETQYV. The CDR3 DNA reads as TGTGCCACCAGTGCGGCTAGCGGCCAAGAGACCCAGTACGTC.

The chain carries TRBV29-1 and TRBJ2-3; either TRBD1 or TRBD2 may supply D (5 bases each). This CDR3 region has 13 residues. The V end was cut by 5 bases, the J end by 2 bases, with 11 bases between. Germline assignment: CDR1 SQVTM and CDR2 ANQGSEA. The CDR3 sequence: CSVRRGATDTQYF. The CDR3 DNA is TGCAGCGTTCGAAGGGGAGCCACAGATACGCAGTATTTT.

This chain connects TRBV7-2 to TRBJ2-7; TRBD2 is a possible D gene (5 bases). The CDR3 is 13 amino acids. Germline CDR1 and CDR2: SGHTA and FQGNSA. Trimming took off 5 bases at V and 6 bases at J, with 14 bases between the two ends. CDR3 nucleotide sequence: TGTGCCAGCAGCCACGAACTAGTGGGCGAGCAGTACTTC. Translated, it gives CASSHELVGEQYF.

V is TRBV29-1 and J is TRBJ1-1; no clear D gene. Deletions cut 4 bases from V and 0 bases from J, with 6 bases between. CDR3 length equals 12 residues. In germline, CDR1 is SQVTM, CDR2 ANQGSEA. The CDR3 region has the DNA TGCAGCGTTGCCCTCCTGAACACTGAAGCTTTCTTT. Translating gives CSVALLNTEAFF.

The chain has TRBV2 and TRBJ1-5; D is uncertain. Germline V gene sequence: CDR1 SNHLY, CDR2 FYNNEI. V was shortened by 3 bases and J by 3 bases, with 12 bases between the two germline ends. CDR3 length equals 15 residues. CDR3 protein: CASSEEQSINQPQHF. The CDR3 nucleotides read TGTGCCAGCAGTGAGGAACAGAGTATCAATCAGCCCCAGCATTTT.

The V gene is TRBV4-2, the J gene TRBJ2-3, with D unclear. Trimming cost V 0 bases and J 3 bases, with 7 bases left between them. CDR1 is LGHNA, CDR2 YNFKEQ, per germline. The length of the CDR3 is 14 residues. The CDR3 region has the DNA TGTGCCAGCAGCCAAGACGGCCGGACAGATACGCAGTATTTT. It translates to CASSQDGRTDTQYF.

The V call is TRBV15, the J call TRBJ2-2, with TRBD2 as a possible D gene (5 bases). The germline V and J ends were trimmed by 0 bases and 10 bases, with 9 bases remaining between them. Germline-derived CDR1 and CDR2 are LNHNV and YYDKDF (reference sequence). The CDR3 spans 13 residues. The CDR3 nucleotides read TGTGCCACCAGCAGAGACGGGATTGCGGAGCTGTTTTTT. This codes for CATSRDGIAELFF.

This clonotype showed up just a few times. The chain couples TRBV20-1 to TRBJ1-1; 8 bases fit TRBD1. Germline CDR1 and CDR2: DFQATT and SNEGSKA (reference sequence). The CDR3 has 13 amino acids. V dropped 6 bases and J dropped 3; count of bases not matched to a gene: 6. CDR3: CSARTGQHTEAFF. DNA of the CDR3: TGCAGTGCAAGGACAGGGCAACACACTGAAGCTTTCTTT.

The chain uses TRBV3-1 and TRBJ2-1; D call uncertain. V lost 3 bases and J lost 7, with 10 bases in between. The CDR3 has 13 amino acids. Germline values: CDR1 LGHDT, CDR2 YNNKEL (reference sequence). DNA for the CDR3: TGTGCCAGCAGCCACCGACCCCCGAATGAGCAGTTCTTC. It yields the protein CASSHRPPNEQFF.

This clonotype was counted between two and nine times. DNA for the CDR3: TGTGCCAGTACCGAACCGGGACAGGGTCGTCATGGCTACACCTTC. Its translation: CASTEPGQGRHGYTF. The V and J genes are TRBV19 and TRBJ1-2; TRBD1 aligns across 9 bases. After removal of 7 bases from V and 6 bases from J, the junction contained 12 bases not matched to a gene. Germline CDR1 is LNHDA and CDR2 is SQIVND (reference sequence). This CDR3 is built from 15 residues.

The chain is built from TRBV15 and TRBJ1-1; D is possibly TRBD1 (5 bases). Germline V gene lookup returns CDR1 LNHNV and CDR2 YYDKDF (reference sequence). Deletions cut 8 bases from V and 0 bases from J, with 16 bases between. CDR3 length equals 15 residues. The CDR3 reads CATSLGAGVNTEAFF. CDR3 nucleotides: TGTGCCACCTCGCTTGGGGCCGGAGTGAACACTGAAGCTTTCTTT.

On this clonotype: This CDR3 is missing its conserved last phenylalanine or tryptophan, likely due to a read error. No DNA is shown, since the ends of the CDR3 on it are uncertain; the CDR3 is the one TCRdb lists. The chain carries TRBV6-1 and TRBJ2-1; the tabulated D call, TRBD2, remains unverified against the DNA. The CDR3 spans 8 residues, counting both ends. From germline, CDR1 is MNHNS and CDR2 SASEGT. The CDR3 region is CASSDLAG.

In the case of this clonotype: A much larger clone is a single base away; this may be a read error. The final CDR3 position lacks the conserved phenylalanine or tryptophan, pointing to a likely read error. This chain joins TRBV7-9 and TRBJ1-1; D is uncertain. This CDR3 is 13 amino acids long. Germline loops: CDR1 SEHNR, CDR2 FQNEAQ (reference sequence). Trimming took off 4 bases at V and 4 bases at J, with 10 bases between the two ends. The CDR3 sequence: CASSSGRGTEAFL. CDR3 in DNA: TGTGCCAGCAGCTCCGGGCGGGGCACTGAAGCTTTCCTT.

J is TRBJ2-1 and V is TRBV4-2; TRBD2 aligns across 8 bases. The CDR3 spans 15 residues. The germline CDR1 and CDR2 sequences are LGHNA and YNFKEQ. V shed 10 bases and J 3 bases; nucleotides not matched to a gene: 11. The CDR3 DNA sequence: TGTGCCACCTCGGGGGGGAGGGCCGACTACAATGAGCAGTTCTTC. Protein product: CATSGGRADYNEQFF.